These 22 T cell receptor beta chains originate from one sample sequenced in a study of shared clonotypes between healthy human individuals. Some clones are missing from TCRdb's copy, which holds only in-frame ones; the method was immunoSEQ multiplex PCR. Here the sample spans approximately 740,000 clones, approximately 74% being singletons. Sequenced input: memory CD4+ T cells sorted from blood. This sample's subset: CD45RA-negative fraction. The source of these receptors is a woman aged 25 to 45 in good health.

The chain recombines TRBV5-1 with TRBJ2-7, with a tentative D call TRBD1 (5 bases). Germline lookup yields CDR1 SGHRS and CDR2 YFSETQ. V was clipped by 4 bases and J by 2 bases, with 13 bases between them. The length of the CDR3 is 14 residues. Here the CDR3 reads CASSQTVTAYEQYF. The CDR3 DNA reads TGCGCCAGCAGCCAGACAGTCACTGCCTACGAGCAGTACTTC. Full variable domain (remainder filled in from reference TRBV5-1 and TRBJ2-7): KAGVTQTPRYLIKTRGQQVTLSCSPISGHRSVSWYQQTPGQGLQFLFEYFSETQRNKGNFPGRFSGRQFSNSRSEMNVSTLELGDSALYLCASSQTVTAYEQYFGPGTRLTVT.

This chain uses TRBV18 with TRBJ1-3, with 7 bases that match TRBD1. The CDR3 contains 15 residues. Trimming removed 3 bases from V and 1 base from J; junction bases left unmatched: 3. CDR1 and CDR2 (germline): KGHSH, LQKENI. The DNA for the CDR3 is TGTGCCAGCTCACCGCCGGGACAGTCTGGAAACACCATATATTTT. Translated: CASSPPGQSGNTIYF. Using reference TRBV18 and TRBJ1-3 for the parts outside the CDR3, the full variable domain is NAGVMQNPRHLVRRRGQEARLRCSPMKGHSHVYWYRQLPEEGLKFMVYLQKENIIDESGMPKERFSAEFPKEGPSILRIQQVVRGDSAAYFCASSPPGQSGNTIYFGEGSWLTVV.

CDR3: CASPNTGDDTDTQYF. In DNA, the CDR3 is TGTGCCAGCCCGAACACGGGAGATGACACAGATACGCAGTATTTT. The chain is built from TRBV2 and TRBJ2-3, with D tentatively TRBD2 (6 bases). Trimming cost V 8 bases and J 2 bases, with 17 bases left between them. In germline, CDR1 is SNHLY, CDR2 FYNNEI. The CDR3 has 15 amino acids.

V gene TRBV19 combines with J gene TRBJ2-3, with TRBD2 as a possible D gene (5 bases). Trimming shortened V by 5 bases and J by 3 bases, and 15 bases separated the two germline ends. Germline CDR1 and CDR2: LNHDA and SQIVND (reference sequence). This CDR3 is built from 15 residues. CDR3 protein: CASSPRKLVTDTQYF. In DNA, the CDR3 is TGTGCCAGTAGTCCAAGGAAACTAGTAACAGATACGCAGTATTTT.

The genes are TRBV19 and TRBJ2-5, with D perhaps matching TRBD1 (5 bases). V was pared by 8 bases and J by 8 bases, with 24 bases between. CDR3 length equals 15 residues. The germline CDR1 and CDR2 sequences are LNHDA and SQIVND (reference sequence). CDR3 sequence (DNA): TGTGCCAGTGGGGTGGGTAGGGATAGAAGGGGAACCCAGTACTTC. It encodes CASGVGRDRRGTQYF.

A few counts support this clone. The chain links TRBV5-5 to TRBJ1-1; 7 bases fit TRBD1. The CDR3 runs 15 residues. After removal of 1 base from V and 7 bases from J, the junction contained 10 bases not matched to a gene. The germline V gene has CDR1 SGHKS and CDR2 YYEKEE (reference sequence). The chain's CDR3 is CASSLLGGAGSEAFF. The CDR3 DNA reads as TGTGCCAGCAGCTTGTTAGGGGGCGCGGGGAGTGAAGCTTTCTTT. The full variable domain, its missing parts supplied by reference TRBV5-5 and TRBJ1-1, is DAGVTQSPTHLIKTRGQQVTLRCSPISGHKSVSWYQQVLGQGPQFIFQYYEKEERGRGNFPDRFSARQFPNYSSELNVNALLLGDSALYLCASSLLGGAGSEAFFGQGTRLTVV.

The genes are TRBV18 and TRBJ1-1; 8 nucleotides line up with TRBD1. V lost 3 bases to trimming and J lost 1 base; unmatched junction nucleotides: 4. Germline assignment: CDR1 KGHSH and CDR2 LQKENI. There are 15 residues in the CDR3. CDR3 region: CASSPRGTGNTEAFF. The DNA of the CDR3 is TGTGCCAGCTCACCCAGGGGGACAGGGAACACTGAAGCTTTCTTT. The full variable domain, its missing parts supplied by reference TRBV18 and TRBJ1-1, is NAGVMQNPRHLVRRRGQEARLRCSPMKGHSHVYWYRQLPEEGLKFMVYLQKENIIDESGMPKERFSAEFPKEGPSILRIQQVVRGDSAAYFCASSPRGTGNTEAFFGQGTRLTVV.

V usage is TRBV6-1 and J usage is TRBJ1-1; the D is unclear. V lost 6 bases to trimming and J lost 0 bases, with 5 bases between them. This CDR3 contains 12 residues. CDR1 and CDR2 (germline): MNHNS, SASEGT. The DNA of the CDR3 is TGTGCCAGCAGAAGAATGAACACTGAAGCTTTCTTT. Translating it yields CASRRMNTEAFF.

The V call is TRBV10-3, the J call TRBJ2-7; 7 positions agree with TRBD1. CDR3 length equals 16 residues. CDR1 is ENHRY, CDR2 SYGVKD, per germline. The V segment lost 2 bases and the J segment 2 bases; nucleotides outside the gene matches: 9. The CDR3 is CAISEAPRDRAYEQYF. Here the CDR3 DNA reads TGTGCCATCAGTGAGGCGCCCCGGGACAGAGCCTACGAGCAGTACTTC.

The V call is TRBV28, the J call TRBJ1-4; D ambiguous. The V end lost 6 bases, the J end lost 0 bases, and 11 bases lay between the germline ends. The CDR3 consists of 15 residues. Per germline, CDR1 MDHEN and CDR2 SYDVKM. Here the CDR3 DNA reads TGTGCCAGCAGCTCAGGAGCCGCAACTAATGAAAAACTGTTTTTT. Translating gives CASSSGAATNEKLFF.

The V call is TRBV6-1, the J call TRBJ1-5, with D perhaps matching TRBD1 (6 bases). The V gene lost 0 bases and the J gene lost 2 bases, with 11 bases spanning the gap. The germline V gene has CDR1 MNHNS and CDR2 SASEGT. The CDR3 loop spans 16 amino acids. CDR3 in amino acids: CASSEATGKGNQPQHF. CDR3 in DNA: TGTGCCAGCAGTGAAGCTACAGGGAAGGGCAATCAGCCCCAGCATTTT.

The chain has TRBV28 and TRBJ2-3; TRBD2 agrees at 15 bases. The CDR3 loop spans 16 amino acids. The V segment lost 6 bases and the J segment 10 bases; nucleotides outside the gene matches: 11. CDR1 is MDHEN and CDR2 is SYDVKM in the germline V gene. The CDR3 region is CASSSPGLAGGRAQYF. CDR3 DNA sequence: TGTGCCAGCAGCAGTCCGGGACTAGCGGGAGGTCGTGCGCAGTATTTT.

This chain links TRBV27 with TRBJ1-2; 8 bases match TRBD1. Germline assignment: CDR1 MNHEY and CDR2 SMNVEV (reference sequence). V gave up 5 bases and J gave up 5 bases; unmatched junction bases: 10. There are 15 residues in the CDR3. CDR3 DNA: TGTGCCAGCAGTCCGCAGACAGGGGAAGGATATGGCTACACCTTC. It translates to CASSPQTGEGYGYTF.

The chain couples TRBV7-2 to TRBJ1-2; no definite D call. Germline V gene sequence: CDR1 SGHTA, CDR2 FQGNSA. V lost 4 bases to trimming and J lost 4 bases, with 13 bases between them. This CDR3 spans 14 amino acids. The CDR3 DNA sequence: TGTGCCAGCAGCTGGGCTCGACAAGCCTATGGCTACACCTTC. This codes for CASSWARQAYGYTF. Full variable domain (remainder filled in from reference TRBV7-2 and TRBJ1-2): GAGVSQSPSNKVTEKGKDVELRCDPISGHTALYWYRQSLGQGLEFLIYFQGNSAPDKSGLPSDRFSAERTGGSVSTLTIQRTQQEDSAVYLCASSWARQAYGYTFGSGTRLTVV.

The rearrangement uses TRBV9 and TRBJ1-1; 10 bases are shared with TRBD1. This CDR3 has 16 amino acids. Losses at the gene ends were 4 bases for V and 1 base for J; bases not matched to a gene: 7. Germline-derived CDR1 and CDR2 are SGDLS and YYNGEE. Here the CDR3 DNA reads TGTGCCAGCAGCCCTTTTGGACAGGGGGGGAACACTGAAGCTTTCTTT. This sequence encodes CASSPFGQGGNTEAFF.

To note about this clone: Other DNA sequences in the same sample also yield this CDR3. The chain links TRBV11-3 to TRBJ2-2; D remains unclear. The CDR3 loop spans 13 amino acids. Germline V lookup: CDR1 SGHNT, CDR2 YENEEA. Trimming cost V 2 bases and J 4 bases, with 5 bases left between them. Written as DNA, the CDR3 is TGTGCCAGCAGCTTATCAGTCACCGGGGAGCTGTTTTTT. Protein sequence: CASSLSVTGELFF.

About this clone itself: Distinct nucleotide sequences in the sample also encode this CDR3. The chain is built from TRBV18 and TRBJ1-5; D is undetermined. Between the trimmed V and J ends, which lost 3 bases and 2 bases, there was a span of 5 bases. The CDR3 has 13 residues. Germline V lookup: CDR1 KGHSH, CDR2 LQKENI. The chain's CDR3 is CASSPAGNQPQHF. Written as DNA, the CDR3 is TGTGCCAGCTCACCGGCGGGCAATCAGCCCCAGCATTTT.

V and J are TRBV27 and TRBJ2-5; D is possibly TRBD1 (6 bases). Trimming removed 8 bases at V and 2 bases at J, with 15 bases between. This CDR3 is 14 amino acids long. Germline V gene lookup returns CDR1 MNHEY and CDR2 SMNVEV (reference sequence). The CDR3 is CASFAGQTQETQYF. The CDR3 DNA is TGTGCCAGCTTCGCCGGACAGACACAAGAGACCCAGTACTTC.

Only a few counts were recorded for this clone. This rearrangement joins TRBV7-6 to TRBJ1-5; unclear D gene. V was clipped by 4 bases and J by 0 bases, with 4 bases between them. Germline lookup yields CDR1 SGHVS and CDR2 FNYEAQ. The CDR3 runs to 13 residues. CDR3 sequence (DNA): TGTGCCAGCAGCTACTATAGCAATCAGCCCCAGCATTTT. Protein sequence: CASSYYSNQPQHF.

This clone occurred a few times. The J gene is TRBJ1-5, the V gene TRBV10-3; weak D call: TRBD1 (5 bases). In germline, CDR1 is ENHRY, CDR2 SYGVKD. With 5 bases removed from V and 3 bases from J, the gap between germline ends came to 8 bases. The CDR3 extends over 13 amino acids. The CDR3 reads CAISLGDNQPQHF. The CDR3 DNA sequence: TGTGCCATCAGTCTGGGGGACAATCAGCCCCAGCATTTT.

The J gene is TRBJ2-1, the V gene TRBV25-1; D remains unclear. Germline V gene sequence: CDR1 MGHDK, CDR2 SYGVNS. This CDR3 is 13 amino acids long. Trimming cost V 2 bases and J 5 bases, with 7 bases left between them. This chain's CDR3 is CASSERGNNEQFF. DNA for the CDR3: TGTGCCAGCAGTGAAAGAGGTAACAATGAGCAGTTCTTC.

This clone was counted a single time. The chain couples TRBV27 to TRBJ2-7, with 8 bases fitting TRBD2. The CDR3 is 15 amino acids. Germline CDR1 is MNHEY and CDR2 is SMNVEV (reference sequence). V was clipped by 6 bases and J by 4 bases; unmatched bases: 11. CDR3 loop: CASRSGGPMTYEQYF. In DNA, the CDR3 is TGTGCCAGCAGATCGGGGGGGCCCATGACTTACGAGCAGTACTTC.